Below are 18 T cell receptor beta chains sequenced from a single sample in a study of T cells in Graves' hyperthyroidism and ophthalmopathy. The TCR beta CDR3 regions underwent amplification using RNA transcripts as the source. The study used the HTBI primer set for a first-round RT-PCR of the TCR CDR3. MiXCR, applied by TCRdb to the multiplex PCR reads, yields one record per CDR3 protein. Among about 350,000 distinct CDR3 sequences listed, around 14% were seen once. Material for sequencing was blood. These receptors came from a woman in her twenties or thirties with Graves' hyperthyroidism.

Many counts were recorded for this clonotype. This chain joins TRBV18 and TRBJ2-5; D remains unclear. The CDR3 loop spans 13 amino acids. V lost 1 base, J lost 5 bases, and 8 bases lay in between. CDR1 and CDR2 (germline): KGHSH, LQKENI. Written as DNA, the CDR3 is TGTGCCAGCTCACCACGGCATCCCGAGACCCAGTACTTC. This encodes CASSPRHPETQYF. The complete variable domain, with remaining parts taken from reference TRBV18 and TRBJ2-5, reads NAGVMQNPRHLVRRRGQEARLRCSPMKGHSHVYWYRQLPEEGLKFMVYLQKENIIDESGMPKERFSAEFPKEGPSILRIQQVVRGDSAAYFCASSPRHPETQYFGPGTRLLVL.

V gene TRBV6-5 combines with J gene TRBJ1-6; maybe TRBD1 (5 bases). Trimming removed 2 bases at V and 7 bases at J, with 9 bases between. The CDR3 loop spans 14 amino acids. Germline V CDR1 and CDR2: MNHEY, SVGAGI. The CDR3 protein is CASSYEGTNSPLHF. The CDR3 DNA reads TGTGCCAGCAGTTACGAGGGGACGAATTCACCCCTCCACTTT.

The rearrangement joins TRBV27 to TRBJ2-7; D perhaps matches TRBD2 (6 bases). Germline V gives CDR1 MNHEY, CDR2 SMNVEV (reference sequence). This CDR3 has 13 residues. The ends were cut back, 3 bases at V and 8 bases at J, with 14 bases in the middle. CDR3 residues: CASSLGWGDKQYF. The CDR3, as DNA: TGTGCCAGCAGTTTGGGCTGGGGGGATAAGCAGTACTTC.

In its sample, this clonotype was seen many times. V and J are TRBV11-2 and TRBJ2-1, with TRBD2 matching 12 bases. The CDR3 consists of 21 residues. The germline CDR1 and CDR2 sequences are SGHAT and FQNNGV. Unmatched junction bases numbered 23, after V lost 5 bases and J lost 6 bases. The DNA for the CDR3 is TGTGCCAGCAGCCCGTTTAGGGCTATGACTAGCGGGAGAGCGGGGCTCAATGAGCAGTTCTTC. Amino acid sequence: CASSPFRAMTSGRAGLNEQFF.

The chain uses TRBV7-2 and TRBJ1-2, with 7 bases matching TRBD1. Per the germline V gene, CDR1 is SGHTA and CDR2 is FQGNSA. This CDR3 is built from 15 residues. The V segment lost 5 bases and the J segment 4 bases; nucleotides outside the gene matches: 10. The CDR3 nucleotides are TGTGCCAGCAGCATAGGACAGGCGAGACCCTATGGCTACACCTTC. Translating gives CASSIGQARPYGYTF.

This clonotype was counted a single time. The gene calls are TRBV29-1 and TRBJ2-2, with D perhaps being TRBD1 or TRBD2 (5 bases each). The CDR3 is made up of 16 amino acids. Germline V CDR1 and CDR2: SQVTM, ANQGSEA. V lost 3 bases, J lost 6 bases, and 20 bases lay in between. The CDR3 DNA follows: TGCAGCGTTGAGGGGGTCCTCCCTGGTAACCCCGGGGAGCTGTTTTTT. This sequence encodes CSVEGVLPGNPGELFF.

This clonotype appeared a few times. DNA of the CDR3: TGTGCCAGCAGACAGATTAACTTGCACACTGAAGCTTTCTTT. Translating gives CASRQINLHTEAFF. The chain couples TRBV12-3 or TRBV12-4 to TRBJ1-1; unclear D gene. The CDR3 runs to 14 residues. The ends were cut back, 6 bases at V and 3 bases at J, with 14 bases in the middle.

There are many counts of this clonotype. CDR3: CASSSATQGRGYTF. In DNA form, the CDR3 reads TGTGCCAGCAGTTCTGCCACCCAGGGTAGAGGCTACACCTTC. V gene TRBV28 combines with J gene TRBJ1-2; D possibly corresponds to TRBD1 (5 bases). V was pared by 4 bases and J by 8 bases, with 17 bases between. Germline V gives CDR1 MDHEN, CDR2 SYDVKM. The CDR3 is 14 amino acids.

The sample holds a few counts of this clonotype. This chain joins TRBV19 and TRBJ1-1; maybe TRBD1 (6 bases). This CDR3 comprises 11 residues. CDR1 is LNHDA and CDR2 is SQIVND in the germline V gene (reference sequence). Trimming pared 4 bases from V and 10 bases from J, leaving 10 bases between. CDR3 sequence (DNA): TGTGCCAGTAGTACACAGGGTAGAGCTTTCTTT. It yields the protein CASSTQGRAFF.

This clonotype came up many times. The chain is built from TRBV9 and TRBJ2-2; 9 positions agree with TRBD1. V shed 0 bases and J 7 bases; nucleotides not matched to a gene: 10. The germline CDR1 and CDR2 sequences are SGDLS and YYNGEE. This CDR3 is 17 amino acids long. The CDR3 nucleotides read TGTGCCAGCAGCGTAGCCGGGACAGGGAATAGTTTCGGGGAGCTGTTTTTT. Amino acid sequence: CASSVAGTGNSFGELFF.

This clonotype has a handful of counts. The V gene is TRBV20-1, the J gene TRBJ1-2; D perhaps matches TRBD1 (6 bases). Germline assignment: CDR1 DFQATT and CDR2 SNEGSKA (reference sequence). The CDR3 covers 12 residues. CDR3 amino acids: CSESQAGDGYTF. CDR3 nucleotide sequence: TGCAGCGAATCGCAGGCAGGGGATGGCTACACCTTC.

This clonotype appeared many times. V and J are TRBV7-9 and TRBJ1-2; the match to TRBD1 covers 7 bases. Losses at the gene ends were 5 bases for V and 7 bases for J; bases not matched to a gene: 10. CDR1 SEHNR and CDR2 FQNEAQ come from the germline V gene (reference sequence). This CDR3 has 14 amino acids. CDR3 DNA sequence: TGTGCCAGCAGCGCTGACAGGGTCCAGCTTGGCTACACCTTC. Its protein product is CASSADRVQLGYTF.

This clonotype was detected only a few times. The chain uses TRBV3-1 and TRBJ2-5; 8 nucleotides agree with TRBD2. Germline CDR1 reads LGHDT; CDR2 reads YNNKEL (reference sequence). J was trimmed by 5 bases and V by 2 bases; bases with no gene match: 4. The CDR3 extends over 14 amino acids. The DNA for the CDR3 is TGTGCCAGCAGCCAAAGCGGGAGCTTGGAGACCCAGTACTTC. The encoded protein is CASSQSGSLETQYF.

As to this clonotype: The conserved closing phenylalanine or tryptophan is absent in this CDR3, likely reflecting a read error. The genes are TRBV15 and TRBJ2-2, with no clear D. The CDR3 loop spans 15 amino acids. The V end lost 0 bases, the J end lost 2 bases, and 7 bases lay between the germline ends. In germline, CDR1 is LNHNV, CDR2 YYDKDF (reference sequence). The CDR3 nucleotides read TGTGCCACCAGCAGAGATATACGAAACACCGGGGAGCTGTTTCTT. It specifies CATSRDIRNTGELFL.

Remarks on this clonotype: The junction departs from the called germline gene at one end, perhaps through a read error. The chain couples TRBV6-2 or TRBV6-3 to TRBJ2-5; D assignment may be TRBD1 or TRBD2 (7 bases each). The germline V gene encodes CDR1 MNHEY and CDR2 SVGEGT. The CDR3 has 15 residues. CDR3 amino acids: CPSSYFTGEGETQYF. For the CDR3, the DNA is TGTCCCAGCAGTTACTTCACAGGGGAGGGAGAGACCCAGTACTTC.

This clonotype was found many times. This CDR3 reads CASSRTGLSLTDTQYF. The CDR3 coding sequence is TGTGCCAGCAGCCGTACGGGCCTTTCTTTAACAGATACGCAGTATTTT. The rearrangement uses TRBV5-6 and TRBJ2-3; D gene unclear. The V and J ends lost 4 bases and 3 bases respectively, with 18 bases between them. This CDR3 is 16 amino acids long. The germline CDR1 and CDR2 sequences are SGHDT and YYEEEE.

This chain joins TRBV10-3 and TRBJ2-7, with D perhaps given as TRBD1 or TRBD2 (6 bases each). The CDR3 has 14 amino acids. Trimming stripped 6 bases from V and 0 bases from J, with 12 bases between. Germline V gives CDR1 ENHRY, CDR2 SYGVKD. The CDR3, as DNA: TGTGCCATCAGCCAAAAGGGGGGCTCCTACGAGCAGTACTTC. It is translated as CAISQKGGSYEQYF.

This clonotype was observed a few times. The rearrangement joins TRBV3-1 to TRBJ2-5; TRBD1 is a possible D gene (6 bases). Germline-derived CDR1 and CDR2 are LGHDT and YNNKEL (reference sequence). This CDR3 has 15 residues. The ends were cut back, 4 bases at V and 8 bases at J, with 20 bases in the middle. The CDR3 sequence is CASSLRGTEGGTQYF. The CDR3 region has the DNA TGTGCCAGCAGCCTCAGGGGAACAGAAGGGGGAACCCAGTACTTC.